This T cell receptor beta chain derives from a study of OX40 agonist ivuxolimab in advanced cancers. Describing the broader study: Ivuxolimab, which targeted the costimulatory receptor OX40 (CD134), was an agonistic, fully human IgG2 monoclonal antibody. Partial responses were achieved by three dose-escalation patients, of whom one had hepatocellular carcinoma and two had cutaneous melanoma. Intravenous ivuxolimab was administered to patients every 2 weeks at six dose levels: 0.01, 0.1, 0.3, 1.5, 3 and 10 mg/kg. Peripheral TCRbeta sequencing was intended to test whether TCR sequence diversity was altered and clonal T-cell expansion was caused by ivuxolimab. Prior anti-PD-1, anti-PD-L1 or anti-CTLA-4 therapy was permitted, and checkpoint inhibitors had been received by around 40% of dose-escalation patients. The paper describes the monotherapy dose-escalation part (N ≈ 51 patients) of the phase I trial of ivuxolimab. In the dose-escalation cohort, approximately 83% of patients were male, and the mean age was roughly 56 years with a range of about 23 to 79. Of the 50 or so patients in dose escalation, some 20 had hepatocellular carcinoma, approximately 15 had melanoma, 9 had renal cell carcinoma and 9 had head and neck cancer. The paper as a whole reports these results and caveats: Low levels of normalized T-cell clonal expansion were also seen in some patients who did not respond. In partial responders in the 0.1-3.0 mg/kg groups, normalized peripheral clonal expansion was found to be among the lowest, especially among CD8+ T cells. On average, CD8+ T cells showed more expanded clones than CD4+ T cells after ivuxolimab. The antigen specificity of the clonally expanded peripheral T cells was not determined. At doses from 0.1 to 3.0 mg/kg, clonal expansion was seen in both CD4+ and CD8+ blood T cells between baseline and week 6.

According to the germline V gene (reference sequence), CDR1 reads MNHEY and CDR2 reads SMNVEV. Trimmed from V: 8 bases; trimmed from J: 3 bases; junction bases lacking a gene match: 6. The CDR3, cysteine through phenylalanine, is 14 amino acids long. The only DNA kept is the CDR3, 42 bases in frame from the first base. To sequence the TCRbeta CDR3 region, genomic DNA was isolated from the sorted cells. TCRbeta CDR3 regions were sequenced using the immunoSEQ Assay. Here the immuneACCESS table is served through TCRdb, limited to in-frame sequences with V and J called. Missing clones are a known gap in these copies; in checked studies unresolved V genes cover under half, and the rest lacks a known reason. This sample holds more than 35,000 clones; 70% to 80% were observed only once. The ten biggest clones cover around 13% of the sample. On this clone itself: Its cognate antigen has yet to be identified. No base-level quality is on record; no much larger clone is a single base apart.

The trial excluded patients who had a history of autoimmune disease or were on systemic immunosuppression. Peripheral blood for TCR sequencing was drawn from every dose cohort at baseline, at cycle 4 day 1 and at cycle 7 day 1. Samples were obtained from an open-label, multicenter, first-in-human phase I dose-escalation trial of ivuxolimab. Adults with locally advanced or metastatic head and neck squamous cell, hepatocellular, melanoma or renal cell carcinoma were enrolled in the trial. Before TCR sequencing, CD4+ and CD8+ T cells were separately sorted from peripheral blood. The receptor was isolated from an adult with an advanced solid tumor such as melanoma, head and neck, liver or kidney cancer. Here the chain combines TRBV27 and TRBJ2-3, and TRBD1 matches 9 of the central bases. This material consisted of CD4+ or CD8+ T cells sorted from blood, taken in a trial of the OX40 agonist ivuxolimab. Here the CDR3 is given as CASGLQGATDTQYF. The sequenced DNA: TGTGCCAGCGGATTACAGGGGGCTACAGATACGCAGTATTTT.